This TCR beta chain was captured in a study of cytomegalovirus exposure and HLA in healthy donors. Study-wide background: HLA-typed donors were the source of approximately 88 million unique TCRs held in an early data release.

Study-wide findings and caveats: Several top significant clusters appeared, in a later analysis, to be linked to common viral pathogens. Sequencing likely produced, as an artifact, a cluster of highly shared sequence variants. Based on reports, TCR beta sequences accurately predicted HLA-A and HLA-B alleles for most subjects.

In the PCR, 60 Vbeta and 13 Jbeta primers were used. Clones were read by immunoSEQ multiplex PCR, and TCRdb kept only the in-frame ones, dropping some. The profile shows over 150,000 clones, roughly 85% of them singletons. This clone was found a few times. Its antigen is undetermined. CDR1 SGHNT and CDR2 YENEEA come from the germline V gene. The CDR3 is 14 residues long. The V gene lost 5 bases and the J gene lost 7 bases, with 15 bases spanning the gap. The rearrangement uses TRBV11-3 and TRBJ2-1, with TRBD2 as a possible D gene (5 bases). The sequence was obtained from a boy aged 2-9 years in good health and CMV-seronegative. Source material: PBMCs. This CDR3 reads CASSPPGKWNEQFF. In nucleotides, the CDR3 is TGTGCCAGCAGCCCTCCGGGGAAATGGAATGAGCAGTTCTTC.